This TCR beta chain was sequenced for a study of T-cell reconstitution after alpha-beta-depleted transplantation in children. This clonotype was recorded many times. During its preparation, the TCRbeta library received unique molecular identifiers. MiXCR was run by TCRdb on the PCR reads, yielding one entry per CDR3 protein. The sample has around 96,000 distinct CDR3 sequences, 9% to 15% seen once. CDR1 LNHNV and CDR2 YYDKDF come from the germline V gene (reference sequence). V was pared by 3 bases and J by 4 bases, with 10 bases between. The CDR3 extends over 13 amino acids. This rearrangement joins TRBV15 to TRBJ2-7; no reliable D call. The TCR was taken from a human donor who donated a stem cell graft to a child with inherited bone marrow failure. This sample comprised PBMCs from the stem cell graft donor, obtained from the stem cell graft. CDR3 amino acids: CATSRGNLYEQYF. The CDR3 DNA is TGTGCCACCAGCAGGGGGAACTTATACGAGCAGTACTTC.